This TCR beta chain was identified in a study of Ad26.COV2.S vaccination and SARS-CoV-2 variants. Regarding the study as a whole: Participants in the vaccine arm had higher spike-specific TCR breadth; placebo recipients had lower. Placebo recipients and vaccine recipients were similar in non-spike TCR breadth. There was a possibility that the TCR breadth and depth analyses underestimated total T cell responses.

The method was immunoSEQ multiplex PCR; TCRdb's version includes in-frame clones alone and lacks a portion of them. The sample includes more than 150,000 clones, around 85% of them seen just once. Of note for this clone: The antigen is unknown.

Germline V CDR1 and CDR2: SQVTM, ANQGSEA. This CDR3 spans 16 amino acids. Trimming left V 6 bases short and J 0 bases short, with 18 bases between. The chain combines TRBV29-1 with TRBJ2-1; D might be TRBD2 (6 bases). The sequenced sample was peripheral blood, obtained after recovery from COVID-19. This receptor was obtained from a human donor who had recovered from COVID-19. The CDR3 spells CSVARGASSSYNEQFF. The CDR3 coding sequence is TGCAGCGTCGCCCGCGGGGCGTCCAGCTCCTACAATGAGCAGTTCTTC.